This T cell receptor beta chain was sequenced during a study of neurological immune-mediated disorders. Study-wide points: No CDR3 amino acid sequences recurred among expanded clones across subjects, suggesting private repertoires in all groups.

cDNA synthesis was performed by 5'RACE with 10-nucleotide random UMIs. TCRdb called the 5' RACE reads again in MiXCR, with one record for every CDR3 protein. The table lists about 62,000 distinct CDR3 sequences, around 5.2% of them singletons, with 3.4% in the top ten. A few counts support this clonotype. Its antigen is as yet unknown. The unsorted libraries were made from 2 million PBMCs kept at -80 C. The CDR3 has 13 amino acids. Trimming took 0 bases from V and 7 from J; bases not matched to a gene: 0. Germline assignment: CDR1 SGHRS and CDR2 YFSETQ. The clonotype comes from a woman aged 50 to 60 with multiple sclerosis. The chain employs TRBV5-1 and TRBJ2-2, with 7 nucleotides matching TRBD1. The sequenced sample was PBMCs. The CDR3 DNA is TGCGCCAGCAGCTTGGGACAGGGCGGGGAGCTGTTTTTT. It encodes CASSLGQGGELFF. The full variable domain, with the rest looked up from reference TRBV5-1 and TRBJ2-2, is KAGVTQTPRYLIKTRGQQVTLSCSPISGHRSVSWYQQTPGQGLQFLFEYFSETQRNKGNFPGRFSGRQFSNSRSEMNVSTLELGDSALYLCASSLGQGGELFFGEGSRLTVL.